Below, 2 T cell receptor beta chains from the same sample are listed, as sequenced in a study of T cells in Graves' hyperthyroidism and ophthalmopathy. RNA transcripts were the template for amplifying TCR beta CDR3 regions. Carried out on the TCR CDR3, a first-round RT-PCR used the HTBI primer set. TCRdb re-called the multiplex PCR reads with MiXCR, one entry per CDR3 protein. The table includes about 640,000 distinct CDR3 sequences, 45% detected once. Material for sequencing was peripheral blood or thyroid tissue (not recorded which). These receptors all come from an adult man with Graves' disease, either hyperthyroidism or ophthalmopathy (not recorded which).

This clonotype occurred many times. The chain recombines TRBV29-1 with TRBJ1-1; 10 bases are a match to TRBD1. J gave up 10 bases and V 4 bases, and 9 bases lay outside the gene matches. The CDR3 contains 13 residues. Per germline, CDR1 SQVTM and CDR2 ANQGSEA. CDR3 in amino acids: CSVGVGQGDPAFF. The DNA for the CDR3 is TGCAGCGTTGGGGTTGGACAGGGGGATCCAGCTTTCTTT.

This clonotype was counted at least ten times. V is TRBV6-6 and J is TRBJ1-5; D remains unclear. The V end lost 7 bases, the J end lost 2 bases, and 12 bases lay between the germline ends. From germline, CDR1 is MNHNY and CDR2 SVGAGI (reference sequence). This CDR3 contains 14 residues. In DNA form, the CDR3 reads TGTGCCAGCACGGCTGATAGGCGCAATCAGCCCCAGCATTTT. Encoded protein: CASTADRRNQPQHF.